A single sample is the source of the 3 T cell receptor beta chains below, sequenced in a study of blood T cells in healthy people across ages. Then a second PCR, running roughly 7 to 11 cycles, was carried out with a sample-barcoded 5' primer and a J-beta primer mix. MiXCR, applied by TCRdb to the 5' RACE reads, yields one record per CDR3 protein. The sample lists roughly 1,500,000 distinct CDR3 sequences; roughly 32% were seen once. Sequenced input: blood. These receptor sequences come from a woman in her twenties or thirties in good health.

This chain joins TRBV7-3 and TRBJ2-3; 10 positions match TRBD2. Germline CDR1 and CDR2: SGHTA and FQGTGA. V dropped 5 bases and J dropped 2; count of bases not matched to a gene: 4. There are 15 residues in the CDR3. CDR3 sequence: CASSLSGRATDTQYF. The CDR3 bases are TGTGCCAGCAGCCTCAGCGGGAGGGCCACAGATACGCAGTATTTT.

This clonotype has a handful of counts. This chain uses TRBV9 with TRBJ1-1; TRBD1 aligns across 7 bases. In germline, CDR1 is SGDLS, CDR2 YYNGEE. The CDR3 runs 16 residues. Trimming at V came to 4 bases and at J to 4 bases, leaving 13 bases not matched to a gene. As DNA, the CDR3 is TGTGCCAGCAGCCCCCAGGGTGGGACAGCCTTCACTGAAGCTTTCTTT. Encoded protein: CASSPQGGTAFTEAFF.

The gene calls are TRBV4-1 and TRBJ2-3; D call uncertain. Looked up from germline, CDR1 is MGHRA and CDR2 is YSYEKL. There are 17 residues in the CDR3. The ends were cut back, 3 bases at V and 1 base at J, with 17 bases in the middle. The CDR3 coding sequence is TGCGCCAGCAGCCAGACCGCTCGTCTGGGCGGCACAGATACGCAGTATTTT. Its translation is CASSQTARLGGTDTQYF.